The rows below give T cell receptor beta chains drawn from one sample of a study of cytotoxic CD8 clonotypes in ibrutinib-treated CLL. Sequenced by immunoSEQ multiplex PCR; TCRdb stores in-frame clones only, minus some. The data show some 130,000 clones, with under 95% seen just once and 10% to 13% held by the top ten. Here the sequenced sample was PBMCs, taken after 12 months of ibrutinib treatment. These receptor sequences come from a human donor with chronic lymphocytic leukemia. CDR3s leave out the opening cysteine and the closing phenylalanine or tryptophan.

TRBV7-8	11	TRBJ2-5	ASSLGPGETQY
TRBV15	12	TRBJ1-5	ATWGGMGNQPQH
TRBV19	13	TRBJ2-7	ASSIVGDGVKEQY
TRBV7-9	12	TRBJ2-1	ASSLNGGLNEQF
TRBV9	14	TRBJ2-1	ASSVGDGRARNEQF
TRBV6-1	10	TRBJ2-5	ASSVHKETQY
TRBV6-6	11	TRBJ2-7	ASRGTGLYEQY
TRBV6-1	13	TRBJ1-1	ASSPQGYMNTEAF
TRBV29-1	12	TRBJ2-2	SVGYLAGAGELF
TRBV10-2	13	TRBJ2-1	ASSQQVSSYNEQF
TRBV9	12	TRBJ2-7	ASSVDGFHYEQY